This record covers a single T cell receptor beta chain. V lost 1 base and J 1 base, leaving 8 bases between the germline ends. The CDR3 has 14 amino acids. Germline V CDR1 and CDR2: LNHDA, SQIVND (reference sequence). TCRdb keeps only in-frame clones here, not all; method: immunoSEQ multiplex PCR. The table includes roughly 81,000 clones, 90% to 95% detected once. The source of the sample is a study of blood T cell repertoires in COVID-19. Study context: Sources were T cells, B-cell-depleted T cells, or PBMCs; the material itself was cDNA or gDNA.

This receptor was taken from a woman aged 45 to 65 in a cohort sampled during active COVID-19. The sequenced sample consisted of peripheral blood. The gene calls are TRBV19 and TRBJ2-7; D is unclear. The CDR3 is CASSIGFRSYEQYF. CDR3 in DNA: TGTGCCAGTAGTATAGGATTCAGATCCTACGAGCAGTACTTC.